These 10 T cell receptor beta chains were sequenced from one sample in a study of blood T cell repertoires in COVID-19. Sequencing used immunoSEQ multiplex PCR; TCRdb keeps in-frame clones, though not all of them. The data hold roughly 250,000 clones, with more than 70% observed a single time. Sequencing was done on a sample of peripheral blood. These receptors originate from a man aged 40-55 years with active or convalescent COVID-19.

V gene TRBV18 combines with J gene TRBJ2-3, with no clear D. The V end was cut by 6 bases, the J end by 2 bases, with 12 bases between. There are 14 residues in the CDR3. Germline assignment: CDR1 KGHSH and CDR2 LQKENI. CDR3 nucleotide sequence: TGTGCCAGCTCTCTTGGGCTTTTCACAGATACGCAGTATTTT. It is translated as CASSLGLFTDTQYF.

CDR3 loop: CASNKGFDGELFF. DNA for the CDR3: TGTGCCAGCAATAAGGGGTTTGACGGGGAGCTGTTTTTT. This sequence joins TRBV9 and TRBJ2-2; TRBD1 might be the D (5 bases). The CDR3 runs 13 residues. V dropped 6 bases and J dropped 7 bases, with 13 bases sitting between them. The germline gives CDR1 SGDLS, CDR2 YYNGEE.

In nucleotides, the CDR3 is TGTGCCAGCAGGTCCCTCCAGGGTAACACCGGGGAGCTGTTTTTT. This translates into CASRSLQGNTGELFF. The chain uses TRBV11-2 and TRBJ2-2, with D possibly TRBD1 on 5 matching bases. Looked up from germline, CDR1 is SGHAT and CDR2 is FQNNGV. The CDR3 runs 15 residues. With 6 bases removed from V and 2 bases from J, the gap between germline ends came to 13 bases.

This clone has a single count. The chain couples TRBV7-9 to TRBJ2-7; unclear D gene. Trimming took off 1 base at V and 5 bases at J, with 3 bases between the two ends. The CDR3 spans 11 residues. CDR1 and CDR2 (germline): SEHNR, FQNEAQ (reference sequence). As DNA, the CDR3 is TGTGCCAGCAGCTTAGATAACGAGCAGTACTTC. Protein sequence: CASSLDNEQYF.

The V gene is TRBV11-2, the J gene TRBJ1-1, with 8 bases fitting TRBD1. Trimming removed 5 bases from V and 0 bases from J; junction bases left unmatched: 5. The CDR3 is 15 amino acids. Germline lookup yields CDR1 SGHAT and CDR2 FQNNGV. The CDR3 loop reads CASSAQGALNTEAFF. In DNA, the CDR3 is TGTGCCAGCAGCGCCCAGGGGGCCCTGAACACTGAAGCTTTCTTT.

V is TRBV10-1 and J is TRBJ1-1; TRBD1 matches at 9 bases. This CDR3 spans 15 amino acids. Unmatched junction bases numbered 10, after V lost 5 bases and J lost 6 bases. Germline CDR1 and CDR2: WNHNN and SYGVQD (reference sequence). CDR3 protein: CASSILGQGIPEAFF. The CDR3 nucleotides are TGCGCCAGCAGTATTCTGGGACAGGGTATCCCTGAAGCTTTCTTT.

The V call is TRBV14, the J call TRBJ2-7, with TRBD1 as a possible D gene (6 bases). The CDR3 is 14 amino acids. Germline loops: CDR1 SGHDN, CDR2 FVKESK. Trimming removed 2 bases at V and 0 bases at J, with 8 bases between. The chain's CDR3 is CASSQNRDSYEQYF. In DNA, the CDR3 is TGTGCCAGCAGCCAAAACAGGGACTCCTACGAGCAGTACTTC.

CDR3 residues: CASSQDIIVREKLFF. For the CDR3, the DNA is TGCGCCAGCAGCCAAGATATTATCGTGCGTGAAAAACTGTTTTTT. The chain is built from TRBV4-1 and TRBJ1-4, with no clear D. The CDR3 totals 15 residues. The germline CDR1 and CDR2 sequences are MGHRA and YSYEKL. Trimming cost V 0 bases and J 7 bases, with 12 bases left between them.

This clone was detected only a few times. V and J are TRBV11-2 and TRBJ2-7; no clear D gene. The CDR3 is 15 amino acids. Between the trimmed V and J ends, which lost 0 bases and 0 bases, there was a span of 9 bases. Germline V lookup: CDR1 SGHAT, CDR2 FQNNGV. The CDR3 reads CASSLDLHSSYEQYF. CDR3 bases: TGTGCCAGCAGCTTAGATCTCCACAGCTCCTACGAGCAGTACTTC.

The rearrangement links TRBV7-9 to TRBJ1-1; D perhaps matches TRBD1 (5 bases). From germline, CDR1 is SEHNR and CDR2 FQNEAQ (reference sequence). Deletions cut 4 bases from V and 3 bases from J, with 15 bases between. The CDR3 has 15 residues. CDR3 coding DNA: TGTGCCAGCAGCTGGGGGACGGGCGGGGACACTGAAGCTTTCTTT. Translated, it gives CASSWGTGGDTEAFF.